This T cell receptor beta chain was profiled in a study of T cell responses to AZD1222 COVID-19 vaccine. Findings of the study overall: White British donors predominated, females outnumbered males, and clonal diversity was possibly underestimated. Only after the peak T cell response were repertoires sampled. Unmutated regions of variants are reportedly targeted by nearly half of spike-specific TCRs. Recipients of AZD1222 seropositive at baseline numbered only 6 or 7.

Assay: immunoSEQ multiplex PCR; the TCRdb copy retains only in-frame clones and omits some. The profile shows about 120,000 clones, around 89% of them singletons. This clone was seen just once. Its specificity is unknown. Sample: peripheral blood, taken on day 0 of MenACWY control vaccination. This TCR came from an adult in good health.

The CDR3: CASSYDTPIDTQYF. CDR3 nucleotide sequence: TGTGCCAGCAGTTACGATACTCCCATAGATACGCAGTATTTT. This rearrangement joins TRBV6-5 to TRBJ2-3; D is unresolved. The length of the CDR3 is 14 residues. CDR1 MNHEY and CDR2 SVGAGI come from the germline V gene. V was shortened by 2 bases and J by 5 bases, with 11 bases between the two germline ends.